These 27 T cell receptor beta chains share one sample of origin, sequenced in a study of shared clonotypes between healthy human individuals. Only in-frame clones appear in the TCRdb table, and some are missing; sequencing was by immunoSEQ multiplex PCR. The sample lists fewer than 550,000 clones, 75% to 80% occurring once. The source material was PBMCs. These receptors originate from a woman in her forties in good health. Some clones in this sample may be carry-over from other donors' samples.

A remark on this clone: One base separates it from a far larger clone, so it is likely a read error. Other DNA sequences in this sample translate to the same CDR3. This chain links TRBV30 with TRBJ1-1; D gene unclear. The CDR3 loop spans 17 amino acids. Germline V CDR1 and CDR2: GTSNPN, SVGIG (reference sequence). The CDR3 region is CAWSASLTSTLGTEAFF. DNA for the CDR3: TGTGCATGGAGCGCCAGTCTTACCTCAACCTTGGGCACTGAAGCTTTCTTT.

The CDR3: CASQTSGSIEQFF. CDR3 DNA: TGTGCCAGCCAGACTAGCGGGAGTATTGAGCAGTTCTTC. This sequence joins TRBV6-5 and TRBJ2-1; TRBD2 agrees at 12 bases. This CDR3 comprises 13 residues. Germline V lookup: CDR1 MNHEY, CDR2 SVGAGI. V lost 8 bases, J lost 9 bases, and 5 bases stayed unmatched.

V is TRBV18 and J is TRBJ2-7; D remains unclear. The CDR3 is 14 residues long. Germline V gene data show CDR1 as KGHSH and CDR2 as LQKENI. V lost 2 bases and J lost 0, with 8 bases in between. This chain's CDR3 is CASSPRDSSYEQYF. Here the CDR3 DNA reads TGTGCCAGCTCACCAAGAGATAGCTCCTACGAGCAGTACTTC.

V is TRBV13 and J is TRBJ2-6; TRBD2 aligns across 12 bases. This CDR3 is 20 amino acids long. Per germline, CDR1 PRHDT and CDR2 FYEKMQ (reference sequence). J lost 0 bases, V lost 5 bases, and 11 bases had no gene match. The CDR3 coding sequence is TGTGCCAGCAGCACCCGCCCCGGGACTAGCGGGCCCTCTGGGGCCAACGTCCTGACTTTC. This encodes CASSTRPGTSGPSGANVLTF.

V and J are TRBV6-1 and TRBJ2-1; the D gene is possibly TRBD2 (6 bases). V was clipped by 3 bases and J by 4 bases, with 10 bases between them. Germline V lookup: CDR1 MNHNS, CDR2 SASEGT. CDR3 size: 14 residues. The CDR3 nucleotides are TGTGCCAGCAGTGATGGCGGGATGTACAATGAGCAGTTCTTC. Translated, it gives CASSDGGMYNEQFF.

The chain recombines TRBV18 with TRBJ2-5; 8 bases fit TRBD2. After removal of 5 bases from V and 5 bases from J, the junction contained 13 bases not matched to a gene. The CDR3 is 16 residues long. The germline gives CDR1 KGHSH, CDR2 LQKENI. In DNA, the CDR3 is TGTGCCAGCTCATCGCCGGGAGGGCATAATGCGGAGACCCAGTACTTC. Translated: CASSSPGGHNAETQYF.

V and J are TRBV11-3 and TRBJ2-3, with 10 bases aligning to TRBD2. The length of the CDR3 is 16 residues. Germline V gene sequence: CDR1 SGHNT, CDR2 YENEEA. The V gene end was trimmed by 5 bases and the J gene end by 0 bases; junction bases not matched to a gene: 5. DNA of the CDR3: TGTGCCAGCAGCCTCGGACTAGCGGAGAGCACAGATACGCAGTATTTT. Translation: CASSLGLAESTDTQYF.

V usage is TRBV10-2 and J usage is TRBJ2-7, with 9 bases identical to TRBD2. The CDR3 has 14 amino acids. The junction had 5 bases not matched to a gene; V was cut back by 6 bases and J by 2 bases. The V gene's germline CDR1 is WSHSY and CDR2 SAAADI. CDR3 coding DNA: TGCGCCAGCAGGCTGCGGGAGGGCCCCTACGAGCAGTACTTC. Protein product: CASRLREGPYEQYF.

V gene TRBV19 combines with J gene TRBJ2-7; no definite D call. Germline V gene lookup returns CDR1 LNHDA and CDR2 SQIVND (reference sequence). Trimming removed 5 bases at V and 2 bases at J, with 4 bases between. The CDR3 is made up of 11 amino acids. DNA of the CDR3: TGTGCCAGTAGTGGTCCCTACGAGCAGTACTTC. Protein sequence: CASSGPYEQYF.

The chain has TRBV7-2 and TRBJ2-5; D remains unclear. The J call may be in error: the DNA end matches TRBJ2-7 better. This CDR3 has 15 amino acids. Germline CDR1 and CDR2: SGHTA and FQGNSA. The CDR3 here is CASSLDYGHTYEQYF. For the CDR3, the DNA is TGTGCCAGCAGCTTAGATTATGGGCATACCTACGAGCAGTACTTC.

This clone has a count of ten or more. The chain recombines TRBV18 with TRBJ2-3; D assignment may be TRBD1 or TRBD2 (5 bases each). Germline lookup yields CDR1 KGHSH and CDR2 LQKENI. V shed 1 base and J shed 4 bases, with 21 bases lying between them. The CDR3 is made up of 18 amino acids. CDR3 sequence: CASSPLPGTTGRADTQYF. The CDR3 DNA sequence: TGTGCCAGCTCACCACTTCCTGGGACGACGGGCCGGGCAGATACGCAGTATTTT.

This clone was detected once. The chain uses TRBV20-1 and TRBJ2-2; D call uncertain. Germline V gene sequence: CDR1 DFQATT, CDR2 SNEGSKA (reference sequence). The CDR3 extends over 11 amino acids. Trimming cost V 4 bases and J 7 bases, with 7 bases left between them. CDR3 residues: CSATQFGELFF. CDR3 DNA: TGCAGTGCTACACAGTTCGGGGAGCTGTTTTTT.

The chain joins TRBV7-9 to TRBJ1-1; D is unresolved. Deletions cut 3 bases from V and 5 bases from J, with 10 bases between. Germline CDR1 is SEHNR and CDR2 is FQNEAQ (reference sequence). The CDR3 length is 13 residues. The CDR3 loop reads CASSFSGFTEAFF. The CDR3 bases are TGTGCCAGCAGCTTTTCCGGGTTTACTGAAGCTTTCTTT.

The chain is built from TRBV2 and TRBJ1-1, with D unclear. CDR1 SNHLY and CDR2 FYNNEI come from the germline V gene. The CDR3 has 13 amino acids. V shed 4 bases and J shed 4 bases, with 10 bases lying between them. CDR3 nucleotide sequence: TGTGCCAGCAGTGTTTCCCCTTTCACTGAAGCTTTCTTT. Its translation: CASSVSPFTEAFF.

The V and J genes are TRBV30 and TRBJ2-4, with TRBD1 matching over 11 bases. The V and J ends lost 2 bases and 9 bases, in that order; junction bases with no gene match: 6. The CDR3 contains 14 residues. Germline values: CDR1 GTSNPN, CDR2 SVGIG (reference sequence). CDR3 bases: TGTGCCTGGAGTCCGGGACAGGGGGATGTCATTCAGTACTTC. This sequence encodes CAWSPGQGDVIQYF.

This clone was observed a few times. The chain recombines TRBV13 with TRBJ2-1, with 9 nucleotides matching TRBD2. CDR1 is PRHDT, CDR2 FYEKMQ, per germline (reference sequence). V was pared by 5 bases and J by 6 bases, with 11 bases of the junction left unmatched. The CDR3 sequence is 16 residues long. The CDR3 protein is CASSPRDAGGLNEQFF. The CDR3 nucleotides are TGTGCCAGCAGCCCCAGAGACGCGGGAGGGCTCAATGAGCAGTTCTTC.

This clone was counted a few times. The rearrangement links TRBV7-3 to TRBJ2-7; no reliable D call. Germline CDR1 reads SGHTA; CDR2 reads FQGTGA. The CDR3 runs 13 residues. Trimming pared 0 bases from V and 7 bases from J, leaving 10 bases between. CDR3 sequence (DNA): TGTGCCAGCAGCTTAACCCCGGGCACGGAGCAGTACTTC. Translation: CASSLTPGTEQYF.

This rearrangement joins TRBV6-1 to TRBJ2-7, with 9 bases identical to TRBD2. Unmatched junction bases numbered 5, after V lost 1 base and J lost 7 bases. The CDR3 contains 14 residues. The germline CDR1 and CDR2 sequences are MNHNS and SASEGT. For the CDR3, the DNA is TGTGCCAGCAGTGAAGGGCTAGCGGGAAATGAGCAGTACTTC. Its protein product is CASSEGLAGNEQYF.

This sequence joins TRBV6-4 and TRBJ2-7, with 7 bases identical to TRBD1. With 5 bases clipped from V and 1 base from J, the junction kept 8 bases outside the gene matches. The germline V gene has CDR1 MRHNA and CDR2 SNTAGT. CDR3 length: 15 amino acids. The CDR3 bases are TGTGCCAGCAGTACCTACAGGGGTGGGTCCTACGAGCAGTACTTC. Translation: CASSTYRGGSYEQYF.

With respect to this clone: At one boundary the junction diverges from the germline segment, which might be a read error. The chain joins TRBV20-1 to TRBJ2-3; D gene ambiguous. Germline values: CDR1 DFQATT, CDR2 SNEGSKA (reference sequence). This CDR3 is 11 amino acids long. The CDR3 is CSASLAETQYF. The CDR3, as DNA: TGCAGTGCTAGCCTGGCAGAGACGCAGTATTTT.

This clone was observed a few times. The chain carries TRBV19 and TRBJ1-1; D is perhaps TRBD1 (5 bases). The CDR3 contains 15 residues. Germline V gene lookup returns CDR1 LNHDA and CDR2 SQIVND (reference sequence). Trimming stripped 3 bases from V and 4 bases from J, with 15 bases between. The CDR3 nucleotides are TGTGCCAGTAGTATTCTATGGGGCTCGGGCACTGAAGCTTTCTTT. Translating gives CASSILWGSGTEAFF.

The chain uses TRBV19 and TRBJ1-5, with a weak D call TRBD1 (5 bases). This CDR3 is built from 14 residues. V was clipped by 2 bases and J by 4 bases, with 9 bases between them. Germline CDR1 is LNHDA and CDR2 is SQIVND (reference sequence). CDR3: CASSIRGPNQPQHF. The CDR3 DNA follows: TGTGCCAGTAGTATAAGGGGACCTAATCAGCCCCAGCATTTT.

The rearrangement links TRBV6-5 to TRBJ1-2, with 7 positions matching TRBD1. The germline CDR1 and CDR2 sequences are MNHEY and SVGAGI. The length of the CDR3 is 15 residues. V lost 6 bases, J lost 3 bases, and 10 bases stayed unmatched. As DNA, the CDR3 is TGTGCCAGCAGAACGGGGGCAGGGGGTGACTATGGCTACACCTTC. The encoded protein is CASRTGAGGDYGYTF.

The chain carries TRBV28 and TRBJ2-3; 12 bases agree with TRBD2. The CDR3 totals 16 residues. V dropped 2 bases and J dropped 6; count of bases not matched to a gene: 6. Per the germline V gene, CDR1 is MDHEN and CDR2 is SYDVKM. The CDR3 protein is CASSLGLAGMADTQYF. The CDR3 nucleotides are TGTGCCAGCAGTTTAGGACTAGCGGGAATGGCGGATACGCAGTATTTT.

J is TRBJ2-7 and V is TRBV4-1; maybe TRBD2 (6 bases). The CDR3 runs 12 residues. Deletions cut 5 bases from V and 6 bases from J, with 11 bases between. In germline, CDR1 is MGHRA, CDR2 YSYEKL. CDR3 loop: CASSRVGGEQYF. The CDR3 nucleotides read TGCGCCAGCAGCAGGGTCGGGGGCGAGCAGTACTTC.

To note about this clone: A single base is all that separates this from a far larger clone, so a read error is likely. In the same sample, other DNA sequences code for this CDR3. The chain uses TRBV7-9 and TRBJ1-1; D is possibly TRBD1 (5 bases). Trimming removed 5 bases at V and 1 base at J, with 11 bases between. Germline CDR1 SEHNR, CDR2 FQNEAQ (reference sequence). This CDR3 is built from 14 residues. CDR3 bases: TGTGCCAGCAGCCTCACAGGTGGGAACACTGAAGCTTTCTTT. It codes for CASSLTGGNTEAFF.

This chain uses TRBV5-4 with TRBJ2-7, with 12 positions matching TRBD1. V gave up 3 bases and J gave up 7 bases; unmatched junction bases: 5. CDR3 length equals 14 residues. The germline V gene encodes CDR1 SGHNT and CDR2 YYREEE (reference sequence). This chain's CDR3 is CASSWGTGGQEQYF. The DNA of the CDR3 is TGTGCCAGCAGCTGGGGGACAGGGGGCCAGGAGCAGTACTTC. The entire variable domain, with the rest obtained from reference TRBV5-4 and TRBJ2-7, is as follows: ETGVTQSPTHLIKTRGQQVTLRCSSQSGHNTVSWYQQALGQGPQFIFQYYREEENGRGNFPPRFSGLQFPNYSSELNVNALELDDSALYLCASSWGTGGQEQYFGPGTRLTVT.